These 21 T cell receptor beta chains share one sample of origin, sequenced in a study of blood T cells in healthy people across ages. The authors ran a second PCR of 7 to 11 cycles using a sample-barcoded 5' primer and a J-beta primer mix. TCRdb fed the 5' RACE reads into MiXCR, producing one record per CDR3 protein. The sample records around 1,100,000 distinct CDR3 sequences, roughly two fifths being singletons. Sample: blood. The receptors stem from a man between 18 and 35 years old in good health.

This sequence joins TRBV29-1 and TRBJ2-1; 10 nucleotides line up with TRBD2. The CDR3 has 16 residues. Losses at the gene ends were 3 bases for V and 0 bases for J; bases not matched to a gene: 5. Germline V lookup: CDR1 SQVTM, CDR2 ANQGSEA. CDR3: CSVDVGLASSYNEQFF. In nucleotides, the CDR3 is TGCAGCGTTGACGTGGGACTAGCGAGCTCCTACAATGAGCAGTTCTTC.

V usage is TRBV4-1 and J usage is TRBJ1-1; TRBD1 might be the D (6 bases). Trimming stripped 11 bases from V and 3 bases from J, with 10 bases between. The CDR3 length is 11 residues. Per germline, CDR1 MGHRA and CDR2 YSYEKL. In DNA form, the CDR3 reads TGCGCCCCGAGGGGGGACACTGAAGCTTTCTTT. Protein product: CAPRGDTEAFF.

The table lists this clonotype with a few counts. The gene calls are TRBV9 and TRBJ1-5; D is uncertain. V was trimmed by 0 bases and J by 7 bases, leaving 11 bases between them. CDR3 length: 14 residues. The germline CDR1 and CDR2 sequences are SGDLS and YYNGEE. The CDR3 DNA sequence: TGTGCCAGCAGCGTAGGAGGTTTAGGGCAGCCCCAGCATTTT. As protein: CASSVGGLGQPQHF.

The rearrangement uses TRBV12-3 or TRBV12-4 and TRBJ2-6, with D unclear. The CDR3 is 16 amino acids. V was cut by 1 base and J by 1 base, with 8 bases left in between. This CDR3 reads CASSLGVGSGANVLTF. The CDR3 DNA reads as TGTGCCAGCAGTTTAGGCGTAGGGTCTGGGGCCAACGTCCTGACTTTC.

This clonotype was counted once. A single base separates this from a much larger clone, so it may be a read error. This sequence joins TRBV12-3 or TRBV12-4 and TRBJ1-6; D unresolved. This CDR3 is built from 9 residues. CDR3 coding DNA: TGTGCCAGCGGCTCACCCCCCCACTTT. Its protein is CASGSPPHF.

This chain uses TRBV12-3 or TRBV12-4 with TRBJ1-1; D is undetermined. The V gene lost 3 bases and the J gene lost 1 base, with 12 bases spanning the gap. The CDR3 spans 15 residues. The CDR3 sequence is CASSFSAGRNTEAFF. The CDR3 DNA is TGTGCCAGCAGTTTTTCGGCAGGCAGGAACACTGAAGCTTTCTTT.

This clonotype was seen only a few times. This chain connects TRBV20-1 to TRBJ2-1, with 12 bases aligning to TRBD2. The CDR3 covers 16 residues. V lost 2 bases and J lost 3; bases outside the gene matches: 5. CDR1 and CDR2 (germline): DFQATT, SNEGSKA (reference sequence). The CDR3 protein is CSARILLAGGYNEQFF. CDR3 bases: TGCAGTGCTAGAATACTACTAGCGGGGGGCTACAATGAGCAGTTCTTC.

V is TRBV4-1 and J is TRBJ1-2; D is uncertain. CDR1 and CDR2 from the germline V gene are MGHRA and YSYEKL. The V end was cut by 0 bases, the J end by 6 bases, with 8 bases between. This CDR3 region has 13 residues. This CDR3 reads CASSQDSQDGYTF. The CDR3 DNA reads as TGCGCCAGCAGCCAAGACAGTCAGGATGGCTACACCTTC.

This clonotype was counted between two and nine times. The chain joins TRBV5-5 to TRBJ2-2, with D perhaps TRBD2 (5 bases). V dropped 0 bases and J dropped 2 bases, with 11 bases sitting between them. This CDR3 is 16 amino acids long. Germline lookup yields CDR1 SGHKS and CDR2 YYEKEE (reference sequence). The CDR3: CASSLAGDSNTGELFF. DNA for the CDR3: TGTGCCAGCAGCTTGGCCGGGGATTCCAACACCGGGGAGCTGTTTTTT.

This clonotype was detected a few times. The CDR3 DNA reads as TGCAGTGCTAGAGACCCTAGCGGACAAGAGACCCAGTACTTC. It codes for CSARDPSGQETQYF. This rearrangement joins TRBV20-1 to TRBJ2-5, with 7 bases lining up with TRBD2. This CDR3 spans 14 amino acids. Germline loops: CDR1 DFQATT, CDR2 SNEGSKA (reference sequence). V shed 0 bases, J shed 2 bases, and the junction held 3 bases outside the gene matches.

The V and J genes are TRBV2 and TRBJ1-5; D is unclear. Germline CDR1 reads SNHLY; CDR2 reads FYNNEI. The CDR3 spans 14 residues. V lost 3 bases, J lost 4 bases, and 10 bases lay in between. CDR3 in amino acids: CASSDDRENQPQHF. In DNA, the CDR3 is TGTGCCAGCAGTGATGACCGGGAAAATCAGCCCCAGCATTTT.

With respect to this clonotype: At one end, the junction sequence differs from germline, possibly due to a read error. This chain joins TRBV6-5 and TRBJ2-3, with D possibly being TRBD1 (5 bases). Germline CDR1 MNHEY, CDR2 SVGAGI. This CDR3 has 16 amino acids. In DNA, the CDR3 is TGTGTCAGCCAAGGAACCCCCCAGGGCTGGGCAGATACGCAGTATTTT. Translation gives CVSQGTPQGWADTQYF.

This clonotype was counted only a few times. The gene calls are TRBV7-9 and TRBJ2-1; 9 bases map to TRBD1. The germline V gene encodes CDR1 SEHNR and CDR2 FQNEAQ (reference sequence). V trimming: 5 bases; J trimming: 9 bases; junction bases outside the gene matches: 8. This CDR3 is 14 amino acids long. This CDR3 is CASSRRDRASEQFF. The CDR3 bases are TGTGCCAGCAGCAGAAGGGACAGGGCTAGTGAGCAGTTCTTC.

This clonotype was detected ten times or more. The chain carries TRBV12-3 or TRBV12-4 and TRBJ2-1; D is ambiguous. The V end was cut by 6 bases, the J end by 7 bases, with 10 bases between. The CDR3 is 12 residues long. This chain's CDR3 is CASSFQINEQFF. Written as DNA, the CDR3 is TGTGCCAGCAGCTTTCAGATTAATGAGCAGTTCTTC.

On this clonotype: A much larger clone differs by one base, so this may be a read error. The CDR3, as DNA: TGCAGCGTTAAGGGCAGAATCACAGATACGCGGTATTTT. It translates to CSVKGRITDTRYF. The chain joins TRBV29-1 to TRBJ2-3; D remains unclear. Germline loops: CDR1 SQVTM, CDR2 ANQGSEA. The CDR3 runs 13 residues.

This clonotype was seen only a few times. This chain connects TRBV7-9 to TRBJ1-2, with D hard to call. The germline CDR1 and CDR2 sequences are SEHNR and FQNEAQ (reference sequence). Trimming took 1 base from V and 8 from J, leaving 14 bases between them. The CDR3 has 14 amino acids. The CDR3, as DNA: TGTGCCAGCAGCTTAGAGGGCCCCGCGGAAGGCTACACCTTC. Encoded protein: CASSLEGPAEGYTF.

This clonotype has a handful of counts. The genes are TRBV20-1 and TRBJ1-2; D not certain. Germline V gene sequence: CDR1 DFQATT, CDR2 SNEGSKA (reference sequence). V lost 2 bases and J lost 8, with 15 bases in between. The CDR3 is made up of 13 amino acids. The DNA for the CDR3 is TGCAGTGCTAGAAGCCGCTCTACGGACGGCTACACCTTC. This gives the protein CSARSRSTDGYTF.

The chain is built from TRBV7-2 and TRBJ1-1; D remains unclear. The ends were cut back, 6 bases at V and 8 bases at J, with 16 bases in the middle. In germline, CDR1 is SGHTA, CDR2 FQGNSA. This CDR3 is built from 13 residues. CDR3 nucleotide sequence: TGTGCCAGCAGAGATCAGCAGTTTAACGAAGCTTTCTTT. Its protein product is CASRDQQFNEAFF.

This clonotype was picked up a small number of times. This chain joins TRBV30 and TRBJ2-3, with a weak D call TRBD2 (5 bases). There are 11 residues in the CDR3. The V gene's germline CDR1 is GTSNPN and CDR2 SVGIG (reference sequence). Trimming left V 3 bases short and J 6 bases short, with 7 bases between. The CDR3 sequence: CAWRDLDTQYF. The CDR3 region has the DNA TGTGCCTGGAGGGACTTGGATACGCAGTATTTT.

This clonotype was seen only a few times. J is TRBJ1-1 and V is TRBV7-9; 9 bases agree with TRBD1. From germline, CDR1 is SEHNR and CDR2 FQNEAQ (reference sequence). This CDR3 is 19 amino acids long. With V trimmed by 1 base and J by 2 bases, 14 bases remained unmatched. The CDR3 loop is CASSLGRPGQGRRNTEAFF. Here the CDR3 DNA reads TGTGCCAGCAGCTTAGGAAGACCGGGACAGGGTCGTCGAAACACTGAAGCTTTCTTT.

The CDR3 DNA is TGCGCCAGCAGCCAAGGTTTTAGGGGCACTGAAGCTTTCTTT. Translation gives CASSQGFRGTEAFF. The chain has TRBV4-3 and TRBJ1-1; possibly TRBD1 for D (5 bases). This CDR3 has 14 residues. V lost 1 base to trimming and J lost 4 bases, with 10 bases between them. Germline CDR1 is LGHNA and CDR2 is YSLEER.